The 17 T cell receptor beta chains in this list originate from one sample, sequenced in a study of blood T cell repertoires in COVID-19 (dated by TCRdb to between 2020 and 2021). Library preparation used the immunoSEQ multiplex PCR assay. Here the immuneACCESS table is served through TCRdb, limited to in-frame sequences with V and J called. Missing clones are a known gap in these copies; in checked studies unresolved V genes cover under half, and the rest lacks a known reason. Within this sample are some 200,000 clones, with 80% to 85% of them counted one time only. Roughly 2.3% of the sample comes from the top ten. The sequencing sample was made of peripheral blood. The receptors come from a woman aged 55-70 years with acute or convalescent COVID-19.

This chain connects TRBV4-2 to TRBJ2-7, with 7 bases fitting TRBD1. The CDR3 is 17 amino acids. The germline CDR1 and CDR2 sequences are LGHNA and YNFKEQ. Germline trimming cut 0 bases from V and 0 bases from J; bases unmatched to any gene: 8. The CDR3 DNA reads TGTGCCAGCAGCCAAGACCTCCCGGGACAGTCCTCCTACGAGCAGTACTTC. This translates into CASSQDLPGQSSYEQYF.

V and J are TRBV7-9 and TRBJ2-7; 9 bases are shared with TRBD1. In germline, CDR1 is SEHNR, CDR2 FQNEAQ (reference sequence). The CDR3 is 15 residues long. V dropped 4 bases and J dropped 2; count of bases not matched to a gene: 6. The CDR3: CASSSGTGIAYEQYF. The CDR3 DNA reads as TGTGCCAGCAGCTCCGGGACAGGGATAGCCTACGAGCAGTACTTC. Using reference TRBV7-9 and TRBJ2-7 for the parts outside the CDR3, the full variable domain is DTGVSQNPRHKITKRGQNVTFRCDPISEHNRLYWYRQTLGQGPEFLTYFQNEAQLEKSRLLSDRFSAERPKGSFSTLEIQRTEQGDSAMYLCASSSGTGIAYEQYFGPGTRLTVT.

The rearrangement joins TRBV5-1 to TRBJ2-1, with 8 nucleotides matching TRBD2. The germline gives CDR1 SGHRS, CDR2 YFSETQ. CDR3 length: 16 residues. V shed 1 base, J shed 0 bases, and the junction held 3 bases outside the gene matches. In nucleotides, the CDR3 is TGCGCCAGCAGCTTGAGGGGGACTAGCTCCTACAATGAGCAGTTCTTC. Its translation is CASSLRGTSSYNEQFF.

This clone was observed a single time. This chain connects TRBV21-1 to TRBJ2-2; TRBD1 reflects the table's D call only, with no check against the DNA. TRBV21-1 is termed a pseudogene. CDR3 length: 16 residues. This chain's CDR3 is CASSILRTDSTGELFF. The CDR3, as DNA: TGTGCCAGCAGCATTCTTAGGACGGACAGCACCGGGGAGCTGTTTTTT.

V is TRBV10-3 and J is TRBJ1-5; D is possibly TRBD1 (5 bases). Germline V gene lookup returns CDR1 ENHRY and CDR2 SYGVKD. The CDR3 is 15 residues long. With 3 bases removed from V and 11 bases from J, the gap between germline ends came to 20 bases. CDR3 sequence reads: CAISDLGSGARAQHF. The DNA for the CDR3 is TGTGCCATCAGTGATTTGGGTAGCGGGGCCCGGGCCCAGCATTTT.

The gene calls are TRBV19 and TRBJ2-3; 10 bases are shared with TRBD1. J lost 2 bases, V lost 5 bases, and 4 bases had no gene match. Germline V gives CDR1 LNHDA, CDR2 SQIVND (reference sequence). The CDR3 totals 15 residues. In DNA, the CDR3 is TGTGCCAGTAGTGGGAGACAGGGGGCCACAGATACGCAGTATTTT. Translated: CASSGRQGATDTQYF. The full variable domain, in which reference TRBV19 and TRBJ2-3 provide the parts outside the CDR3, is DGGITQSPKYLFRKEGQNVTLSCEQNLNHDAMYWYRQDPGQGLRLIYYSQIVNDFQKGDIAEGYSVSREKKESFPLTVTSAQKNPTAFYLCASSGRQGATDTQYFGPGTRLTVL.

This clone occurred once. J is TRBJ2-7 and V is TRBV5-1; D is unclear. From germline, CDR1 is SGHRS and CDR2 YFSETQ. V was clipped by 3 bases and J by 0 bases, with 13 bases between them. The CDR3 is 15 amino acids. CDR3 sequence: CASSSLTGSSYEQYF. CDR3 nucleotide sequence: TGCGCCAGCAGCTCGCTGACCGGGTCCTCCTACGAGCAGTACTTC.

There are a few counts of this clone. This rearrangement joins TRBV19 to TRBJ2-2; no reliable D call. Trimming took off 3 bases at V and 5 bases at J, with 10 bases between the two ends. CDR1 LNHDA and CDR2 SQIVND come from the germline V gene (reference sequence). CDR3 length: 14 residues. The CDR3 DNA follows: TGTGCCAGTAGTATGGCTAGTTTGACCGGGGAGCTGTTTTTT. As protein: CASSMASLTGELFF.

The chain combines TRBV11-2 with TRBJ2-7, with 10 bases lining up with TRBD2. V shed 4 bases, J shed 8 bases, and the junction held 11 bases outside the gene matches. The CDR3 consists of 15 residues. Germline V gene data show CDR1 as SGHAT and CDR2 as FQNNGV. CDR3 nucleotide sequence: TGTGCCAGCAGCTCTATAGCGGGAGGTGGTACGAAGCAGTACTTC. This encodes CASSSIAGGGTKQYF.

The chain uses TRBV2 and TRBJ1-5; TRBD1 agrees at 7 bases. J lost 6 bases, V lost 6 bases, and 5 bases had no gene match. The germline CDR1 and CDR2 sequences are SNHLY and FYNNEI. The CDR3 consists of 13 residues. The DNA for the CDR3 is TGTGCCAGCAGAGACAGGGAGGCTCAGCCCCAGCATTTT. Translated, it gives CASRDREAQPQHF.

The gene calls are TRBV9 and TRBJ1-2; TRBD1 might be the D (5 bases). Trimming left V 4 bases short and J 3 bases short, with 16 bases between. Germline-derived CDR1 and CDR2 are SGDLS and YYNGEE. The CDR3 length is 15 residues. The CDR3 nucleotides are TGTGCCAGCAGCCCTCGTGGGAGGGGCGACTATGGCTACACCTTC. This codes for CASSPRGRGDYGYTF.

The rearrangement links TRBV5-1 to TRBJ1-1, with 7 bases fitting TRBD1. This CDR3 contains 15 residues. V gave up 0 bases and J gave up 1 base; unmatched junction bases: 3. Germline lookup yields CDR1 SGHRS and CDR2 YFSETQ. DNA of the CDR3: TGCGCCAGCAGCTTGGACAGGGGATGGAACACTGAAGCTTTCTTT. Translated: CASSLDRGWNTEAFF.

The V gene is TRBV5-6, the J gene TRBJ2-5; D gene unclear. Germline V gene lookup returns CDR1 SGHDT and CDR2 YYEEEE. CDR3 length equals 13 residues. V dropped 2 bases and J dropped 5 bases, with 10 bases sitting between them. The chain's CDR3 is CASSFTGLETQYF. The CDR3 coding sequence is TGTGCCAGCAGCTTCACTGGGCTGGAGACCCAGTACTTC.

This clone has a single count. The CDR3 sequence: CASTRRGTKNQPQHF. In DNA, the CDR3 is TGTGCCAGCACCCGACGGGGGACGAAGAATCAGCCCCAGCATTTT. The chain couples TRBV6-5 to TRBJ1-5; tentative D call: TRBD1 (5 bases). The ends were cut back, 7 bases at V and 4 bases at J, with 17 bases in the middle. This CDR3 is built from 15 residues. Germline loops: CDR1 MNHEY, CDR2 SVGAGI.

Turning to this clone: This CDR3 is also generated by other DNA sequences in the sample. V usage is TRBV7-2 and J usage is TRBJ2-5; D not resolved. Trimming removed 1 base at V and 2 bases at J, with 5 bases between. This CDR3 region has 13 residues. The germline V gene has CDR1 SGHTA and CDR2 FQGNSA. Here the CDR3 reads CASSLDRQETQYF. The CDR3 DNA is TGTGCCAGCAGCTTAGACAGACAAGAGACCCAGTACTTC.

This clone was seen once. This chain connects TRBV6-6 to TRBJ1-1; D gene ambiguous. The CDR3 runs to 11 residues. V dropped 2 bases and J dropped 8 bases, with 6 bases sitting between them. In germline, CDR1 is MNHNY, CDR2 SVGAGI (reference sequence). Here the CDR3 reads CASSYPREAFF. For the CDR3, the DNA is TGTGCCAGCAGTTACCCCAGAGAAGCTTTCTTT.

This clone has only one observation. V is TRBV5-1 and J is TRBJ1-1, with D uncertain. Trimming took off 3 bases at V and 1 base at J, with 10 bases between the two ends. This CDR3 spans 14 amino acids. Germline lookup yields CDR1 SGHRS and CDR2 YFSETQ. CDR3 protein: CASSSTQQNTEAFF. The CDR3 nucleotides are TGCGCCAGCAGCTCTACACAGCAGAACACTGAAGCTTTCTTT.